This TCR beta chain was captured by sequencing in a study of blood T cell repertoires in COVID-19. Study overall: Samples came from the United States, Italy and Spain, spanning acute and convalescent COVID-19. T cells, B-cell-depleted T cells, or PBMCs supplied cDNA or gDNA.

Per the original data handling: Amplification from reference gene primers served as the basis for estimated nucleated cell counts. Only in-frame clones appear in the TCRdb table, and some are missing; sequencing was by immunoSEQ multiplex PCR. V, J and clone size were drawn from that table, and D and trimming were deduced from the DNA. The profile shows about 160,000 clones, 85% of them singletons. The CDR3 covers 13 residues. The germline V gene has CDR1 MNHEY and CDR2 SMNVEV (reference sequence). Trimming removed 10 bases at V and 1 base at J, with 13 bases between. V gene TRBV27 combines with J gene TRBJ1-1, with D maybe TRBD1 (5 bases). Sequenced sample: peripheral blood. The receptor's source is a human donor with acute or convalescent COVID-19. The donor label of this sample is uncertain. The CDR3 bases are TGTGCCACCCAGGGTTGGGCGAACACTGAAGCTTTCTTT. Translation gives CATQGWANTEAFF.